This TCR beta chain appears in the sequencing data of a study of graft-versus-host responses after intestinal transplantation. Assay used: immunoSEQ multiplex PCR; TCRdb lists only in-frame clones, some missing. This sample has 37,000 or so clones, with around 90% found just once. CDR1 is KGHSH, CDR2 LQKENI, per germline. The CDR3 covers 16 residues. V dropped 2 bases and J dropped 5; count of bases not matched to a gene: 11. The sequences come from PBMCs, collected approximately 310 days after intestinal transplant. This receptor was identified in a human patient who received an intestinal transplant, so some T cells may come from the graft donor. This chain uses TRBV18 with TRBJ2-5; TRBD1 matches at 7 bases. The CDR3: CASSPGTVFPAETQYF. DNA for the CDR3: TGTGCCAGCTCACCAGGGACAGTCTTTCCGGCGGAGACCCAGTACTTC.